Below, one T cell receptor beta chain is given with its context. Antigen specificity is unknown. The time point denotes: week 23, last vaccination. What each vaccine dose contained was 300 ug of mutant IDH1 20-mer peptide, accompanied by topical imiquimod. Repertoires were generated with immunoSEQ multiplex PCR, while TCRdb's copy carries only in-frame clones and drops some. The sample records tens of thousands of clones, roughly four fifths being singletons. The source of the sample is a study of a mutant IDH1 vaccine in newly diagnosed glioma. The V and J ends lost 8 bases and 4 bases, in that order; junction bases with no gene match: 10. CDR1 WNHNN and CDR2 SYGVQD come from the germline V gene (reference sequence). The CDR3 is 15 amino acids.

The clonotype was recovered from a middle-aged man with glioma. The chain joins TRBV10-1 to TRBJ2-1, with 8 bases matching TRBD2. The sequencing used PBMCs, collected from a glioma patient whose treatment included an IDH1 peptide vaccine. For the CDR3, the DNA is TGCGCCAGCCTCCGGGGGGCGGGGGGTTACAATGAGCAGTTCTTC. It translates to CASLRGAGGYNEQFF.